These T cell receptor beta chains were read from a single sample in a study of shared clonotypes between healthy human individuals. Using immunoSEQ multiplex PCR, the repertoire was profiled, and TCRdb retains in-frame clones only, with some absent. Among 2 million to 3 million clones listed, over 85% were seen once. Material: naive CD4+ T cells from PBMCs. The receptor source for this set is a man aged 18-30 years in good health. Some clones in this sample may be carry-over from other donors' samples. Each CDR3 is given with its conserved first and last residue. Fields, in order: D gene, clone size, V gene, J gene, CDR3 protein, CDR3 DNA. The D gene is left open where the match is weak. A row's size may be missing; if present it is once, few, many or a size class.

d_gene: .
abundance: .
v_gene: TRBV6-5
j_gene: TRBJ2-7
CDR3aa: CASSSRDFYEQYF
CDR3nt: TGTGCCAGCAGCTCCCGGGACTTCTACGAGCAGTACTTC

d_gene: .
abundance: .
v_gene: TRBV4-1
j_gene: TRBJ2-5
CDR3aa: CASSQIARETQYF
CDR3nt: TGCGCCAGCAGCCAGATCGCCAGAGAGACCCAGTACTTC

d_gene: TRBD1
abundance: once
v_gene: TRBV7-3
j_gene: TRBJ2-3
CDR3aa: CASSPSGGRTLDTQYF
CDR3nt: TGTGCCAGCAGCCCGTCAGGGGGACGAACGCTAGATACGCAGTATTTT

d_gene: .
abundance: .
v_gene: TRBV5-1
j_gene: TRBJ2-7
CDR3aa: CASSLAGQSYEQYF
CDR3nt: TGCGCCAGCAGCTTGGCAGGACAAAGCTACGAGCAGTACTTC

d_gene: .
abundance: once
v_gene: TRBV4-1
j_gene: TRBJ2-2
CDR3aa: CASSRFGSRSASGGELFF
CDR3nt: TGCGCCAGCAGCCGCTTTGGCAGCCGTTCTGCCTCGGGCGGGGAGCTGTTTTTT

d_gene: .
abundance: .
v_gene: TRBV18
j_gene: TRBJ1-3
CDR3aa: CASSPDIGNTIYF
CDR3nt: TGTGCCAGCTCACCGGACATTGGAAACACCATATATTTT

d_gene: TRBD2
abundance: once
v_gene: TRBV5-1
j_gene: TRBJ2-1
CDR3aa: CASSLGSGRVREQFF
CDR3nt: TGCGCCAGCAGCTTGGGTAGCGGGAGAGTGCGGGAGCAGTTCTTC

d_gene: TRBD1
abundance: .
v_gene: TRBV19
j_gene: TRBJ1-5
CDR3aa: CASNRQGNQPQHF
CDR3nt: TGTGCCAGTAACCGACAGGGTAATCAGCCCCAGCATTTT

d_gene: .
abundance: .
v_gene: TRBV4-1
j_gene: TRBJ1-5
CDR3aa: CASSQGNMRDSNQPQHF
CDR3nt: TGCGCCAGCAGCCAAGGAAATATGCGGGATAGCAATCAGCCCCAGCATTTT

d_gene: .
abundance: few
v_gene: TRBV14
j_gene: TRBJ1-4
CDR3aa: CASSQEGEKLFF
CDR3nt: TGTGCCAGCAGCCAAGAGGGTGAAAAACTGTTTTTT

d_gene: TRBD2
abundance: .
v_gene: TRBV4-1
j_gene: TRBJ2-1
CDR3aa: CASSQDSGFSYNEQFF
CDR3nt: TGCGCCAGCAGCCAGGATAGCGGGTTCTCCTACAATGAGCAGTTCTTC

d_gene: .
abundance: .
v_gene: TRBV28
j_gene: TRBJ2-1
CDR3aa: CASGKGGVYNEQFF
CDR3nt: TGTGCCAGCGGAAAAGGCGGGGTGTACAATGAGCAGTTCTTC

d_gene: .
abundance: .
v_gene: TRBV6-6
j_gene: TRBJ2-2
CDR3aa: CASSYPTGSGTGELFF
CDR3nt: TGTGCCAGCAGTTACCCGACAGGATCCGGTACCGGGGAGCTGTTTTTT

d_gene: TRBD2
abundance: .
v_gene: TRBV28
j_gene: TRBJ2-7
CDR3aa: CASRRGSPYEQYF
CDR3nt: TGTGCCAGCAGACGCGGGAGTCCCTACGAGCAGTACTTC

d_gene: TRBD2
abundance: .
v_gene: TRBV10-2
j_gene: TRBJ2-1
CDR3aa: CASSGALAGKRNEQFF
CDR3nt: TGCGCCAGCAGCGGGGCCCTAGCGGGAAAGAGGAATGAGCAGTTCTTC

d_gene: .
abundance: .
v_gene: TRBV4-3
j_gene: TRBJ2-2
CDR3aa: CASSQEFYAGTGELFF
CDR3nt: TGCGCCAGCAGCCAAGAATTTTATGCAGGGACCGGGGAGCTGTTTTTT

d_gene: .
abundance: .
v_gene: TRBV19
j_gene: TRBJ2-1
CDR3aa: CASSMTAGSYNEQFF
CDR3nt: TGTGCCAGTAGTATGACGGCTGGTTCCTACAATGAGCAGTTCTTC

d_gene: TRBD2
abundance: .
v_gene: TRBV28
j_gene: TRBJ2-3
CDR3aa: CASSLQGFLAEVGDTQYF
CDR3nt: TGTGCCAGCAGTTTACAGGGATTCCTAGCGGAGGTGGGAGATACGCAGTATTTT

d_gene: .
abundance: .
v_gene: TRBV4-1
j_gene: TRBJ2-5
CDR3aa: CASSQSGTPRGETQYF
CDR3nt: TGCGCCAGCAGCCAGTCCGGGACCCCTCGCGGGGAGACCCAGTACTTC

d_gene: TRBD1
abundance: .
v_gene: TRBV9
j_gene: TRBJ2-3
CDR3aa: CASSQTGTGGTDTQYF
CDR3nt: TGTGCCAGCAGCCAAACCGGGACAGGGGGAACAGATACGCAGTATTTT

d_gene: .
abundance: .
v_gene: TRBV30
j_gene: TRBJ2-7
CDR3aa: CASEGEGLYEQYF
CDR3nt: TGTGCCTCGGAGGGGGAGGGCCTCTACGAGCAGTACTTC

d_gene: TRBD1
abundance: .
v_gene: TRBV7-2
j_gene: TRBJ2-1
CDR3aa: CASSGGTAYNEQFF
CDR3nt: TGTGCCAGCAGCGGTGGGACAGCATACAATGAGCAGTTCTTC

d_gene: .
abundance: .
v_gene: TRBV5-4
j_gene: TRBJ1-4
CDR3aa: CASSQGLDGEKLFF
CDR3nt: TGTGCCAGCAGCCAGGGCCTGGACGGCGAAAAACTGTTTTTT

d_gene: .
abundance: .
v_gene: TRBV11-2
j_gene: TRBJ2-3
CDR3aa: CASSFTRVGTDTQYF
CDR3nt: TGTGCCAGCAGCTTCACCAGGGTGGGAACAGATACGCAGTATTTT